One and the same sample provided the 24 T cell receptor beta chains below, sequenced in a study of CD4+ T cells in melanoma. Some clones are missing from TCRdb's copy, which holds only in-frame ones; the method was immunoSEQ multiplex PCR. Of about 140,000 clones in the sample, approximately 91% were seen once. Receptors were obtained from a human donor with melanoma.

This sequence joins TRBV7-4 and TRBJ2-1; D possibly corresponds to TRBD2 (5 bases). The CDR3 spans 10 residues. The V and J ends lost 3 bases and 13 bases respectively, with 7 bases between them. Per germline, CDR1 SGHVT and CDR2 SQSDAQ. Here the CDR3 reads CASSFLAQFF. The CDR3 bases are TGTGCCAGCAGCTTCCTAGCCCAGTTCTTC.

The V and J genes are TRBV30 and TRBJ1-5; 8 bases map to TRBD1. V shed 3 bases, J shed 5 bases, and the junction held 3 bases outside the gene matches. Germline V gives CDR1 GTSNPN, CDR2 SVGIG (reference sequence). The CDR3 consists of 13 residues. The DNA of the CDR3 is TGTGCCTGGAGAGACAGGGGCGATCAGCCCCAGCATTTT. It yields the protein CAWRDRGDQPQHF.

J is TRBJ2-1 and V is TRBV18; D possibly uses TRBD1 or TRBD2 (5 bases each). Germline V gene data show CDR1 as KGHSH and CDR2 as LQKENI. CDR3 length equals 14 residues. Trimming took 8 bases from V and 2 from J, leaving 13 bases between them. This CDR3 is CASSRDQTYNEQFF. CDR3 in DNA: TGTGCCAGCAGCCGGGACCAGACCTACAATGAGCAGTTCTTC.

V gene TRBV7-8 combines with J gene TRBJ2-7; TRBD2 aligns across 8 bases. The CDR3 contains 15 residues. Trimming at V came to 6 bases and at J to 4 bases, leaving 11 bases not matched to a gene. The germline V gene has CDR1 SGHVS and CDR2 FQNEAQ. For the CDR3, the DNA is TGTGCCAGCAGTCGCGCCGGGGGGGGTGCGTACGAGCAGTACTTC. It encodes CASSRAGGGAYEQYF.

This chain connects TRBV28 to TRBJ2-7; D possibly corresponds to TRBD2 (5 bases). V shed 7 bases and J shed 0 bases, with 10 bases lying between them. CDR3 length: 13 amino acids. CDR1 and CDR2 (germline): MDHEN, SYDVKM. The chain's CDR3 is CASTPGSSYEQYF. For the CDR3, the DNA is TGTGCCAGCACCCCTGGGAGCTCCTACGAGCAGTACTTC.

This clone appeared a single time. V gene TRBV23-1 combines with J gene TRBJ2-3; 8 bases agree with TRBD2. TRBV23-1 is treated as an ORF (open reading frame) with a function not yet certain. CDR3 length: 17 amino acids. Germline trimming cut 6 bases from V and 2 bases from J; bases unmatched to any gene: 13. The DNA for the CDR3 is TGCGCCAGCAGCGGCGAGAGCGGGAGTACCGACACAGATACGCAGTATTTT. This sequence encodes CASSGESGSTDTDTQYF.

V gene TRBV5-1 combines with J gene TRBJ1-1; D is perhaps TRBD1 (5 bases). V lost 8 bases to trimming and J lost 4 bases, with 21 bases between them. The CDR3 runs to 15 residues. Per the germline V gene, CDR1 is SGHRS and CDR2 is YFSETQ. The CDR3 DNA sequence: TGCGCCAGAGACCAGACAGCCGTGTTGAGCACTGAAGCTTTCTTT. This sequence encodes CARDQTAVLSTEAFF.

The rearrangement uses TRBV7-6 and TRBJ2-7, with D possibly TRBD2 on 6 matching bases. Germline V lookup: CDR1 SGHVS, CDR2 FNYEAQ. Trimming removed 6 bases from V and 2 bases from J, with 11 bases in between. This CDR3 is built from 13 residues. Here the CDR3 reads CASSTGETYEQYF. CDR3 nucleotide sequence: TGTGCCAGCAGTACGGGGGAGACCTACGAGCAGTACTTC.

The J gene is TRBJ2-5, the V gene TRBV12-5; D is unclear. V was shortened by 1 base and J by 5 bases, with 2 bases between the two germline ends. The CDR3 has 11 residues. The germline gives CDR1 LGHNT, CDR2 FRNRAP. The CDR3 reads CASGLDETQYF. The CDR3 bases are TGTGCTAGTGGTTTGGATGAGACCCAGTACTTC.

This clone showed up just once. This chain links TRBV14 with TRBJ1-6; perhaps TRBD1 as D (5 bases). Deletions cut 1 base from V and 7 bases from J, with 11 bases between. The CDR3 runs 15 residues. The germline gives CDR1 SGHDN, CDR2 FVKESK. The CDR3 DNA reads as TGTGCCAGCAGCCAAGGGTCAGGGTACAATTCACCCCTCCACTTT. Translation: CASSQGSGYNSPLHF.

The CDR3 reads CASSPPGGVSGANVLTF. CDR3 nucleotide sequence: TGTGCCAGCAGCCCGCCAGGAGGGGTCTCTGGGGCCAACGTCCTGACTTTC. This rearrangement joins TRBV5-4 to TRBJ2-6, with D perhaps TRBD2 (6 bases). Germline-derived CDR1 and CDR2 are SGHNT and YYREEE (reference sequence). The CDR3 runs 17 residues. The V gene lost 4 bases and the J gene lost 0 bases, with 14 bases spanning the gap.

The CDR3 protein is CAWPDPTQDGNTIYF. CDR3 DNA: TGTGCCTGGCCCGATCCGACCCAGGATGGAAACACCATATATTTT. The chain combines TRBV30 with TRBJ1-3; no firm D call. The germline gives CDR1 GTSNPN, CDR2 SVGIG (reference sequence). This CDR3 spans 15 amino acids. Trimming pared 5 bases from V and 3 bases from J, leaving 17 bases between.

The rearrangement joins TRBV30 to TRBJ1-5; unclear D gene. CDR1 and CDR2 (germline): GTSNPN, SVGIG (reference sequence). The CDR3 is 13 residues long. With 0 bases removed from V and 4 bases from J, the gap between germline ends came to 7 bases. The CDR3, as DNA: TGTGCCTGGAGTGTGGAGGGAAATCAGCCCCAGCATTTT. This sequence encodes CAWSVEGNQPQHF.

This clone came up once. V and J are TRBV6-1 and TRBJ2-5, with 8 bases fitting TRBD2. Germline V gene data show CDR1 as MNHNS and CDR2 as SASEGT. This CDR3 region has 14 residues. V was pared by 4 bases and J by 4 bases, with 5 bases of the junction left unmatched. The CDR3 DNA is TGTGCCAGCAGTGGGACTAGCTGGGTAGAGACCCAGTACTTC. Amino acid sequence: CASSGTSWVETQYF.

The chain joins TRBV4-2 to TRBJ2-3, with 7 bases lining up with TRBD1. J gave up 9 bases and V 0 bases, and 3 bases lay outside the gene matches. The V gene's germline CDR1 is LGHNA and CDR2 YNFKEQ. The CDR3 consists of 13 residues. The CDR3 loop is CASSQDRTGTQYF. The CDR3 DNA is TGTGCCAGCAGCCAAGATAGGACAGGAACGCAGTATTTT.

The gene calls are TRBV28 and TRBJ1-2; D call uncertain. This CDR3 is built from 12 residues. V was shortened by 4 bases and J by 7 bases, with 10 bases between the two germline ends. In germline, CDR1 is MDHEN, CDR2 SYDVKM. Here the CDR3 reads CASSSGLGGYTF. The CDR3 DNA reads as TGTGCCAGCAGTTCCGGACTGGGTGGCTACACCTTC.

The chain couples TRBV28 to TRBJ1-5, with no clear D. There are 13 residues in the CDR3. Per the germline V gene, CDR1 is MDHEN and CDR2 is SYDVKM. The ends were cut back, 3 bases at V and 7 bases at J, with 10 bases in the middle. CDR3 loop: CASSLSHTQPQHF. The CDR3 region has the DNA TGTGCCAGCAGTTTGTCTCACACACAGCCCCAGCATTTT.

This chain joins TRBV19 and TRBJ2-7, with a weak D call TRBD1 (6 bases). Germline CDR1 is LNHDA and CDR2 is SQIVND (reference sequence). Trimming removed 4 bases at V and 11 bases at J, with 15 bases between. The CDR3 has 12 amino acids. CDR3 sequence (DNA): TGTGCCAGTAGTAACAGGGATGATCTCAAGTACTTC. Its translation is CASSNRDDLKYF. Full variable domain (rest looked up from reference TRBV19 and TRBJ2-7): DGGITQSPKYLFRKEGQNVTLSCEQNLNHDAMYWYRQDPGQGLRLIYYSQIVNDFQKGDIAEGYSVSREKKESFPLTVTSAQKNPTAFYLCASSNRDDLKYFGPGTRLTVT.

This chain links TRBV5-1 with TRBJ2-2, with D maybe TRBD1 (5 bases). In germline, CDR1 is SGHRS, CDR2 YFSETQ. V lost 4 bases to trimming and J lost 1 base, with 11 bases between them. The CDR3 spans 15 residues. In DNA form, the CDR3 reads TGCGCCAGCAGCACCACCACAGGGAACACCGGGGAGCTGTTTTTT. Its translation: CASSTTTGNTGELFF.

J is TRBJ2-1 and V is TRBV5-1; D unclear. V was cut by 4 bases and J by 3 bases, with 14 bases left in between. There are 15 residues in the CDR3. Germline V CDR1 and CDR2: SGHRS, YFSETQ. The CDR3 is CASSPTGGVYNEQFF. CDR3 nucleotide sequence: TGCGCCAGCAGCCCGACGGGCGGCGTCTACAATGAGCAGTTCTTC.

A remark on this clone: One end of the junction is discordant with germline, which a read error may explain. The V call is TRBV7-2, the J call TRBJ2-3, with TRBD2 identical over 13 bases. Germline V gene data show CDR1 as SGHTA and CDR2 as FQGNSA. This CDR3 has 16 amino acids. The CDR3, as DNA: TGTGCCAGCAGTCGGCAGACTAGCGGGGGGCGACATACCCAGTATTTT. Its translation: CASSRQTSGGRHTQYF.

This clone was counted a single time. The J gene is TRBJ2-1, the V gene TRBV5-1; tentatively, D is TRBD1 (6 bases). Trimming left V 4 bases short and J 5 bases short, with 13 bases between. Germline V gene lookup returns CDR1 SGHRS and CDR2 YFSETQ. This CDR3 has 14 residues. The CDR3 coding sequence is TGCGCCAGCAGCATACGGACAGCCAACAATGAGCAGTTCTTC. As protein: CASSIRTANNEQFF.

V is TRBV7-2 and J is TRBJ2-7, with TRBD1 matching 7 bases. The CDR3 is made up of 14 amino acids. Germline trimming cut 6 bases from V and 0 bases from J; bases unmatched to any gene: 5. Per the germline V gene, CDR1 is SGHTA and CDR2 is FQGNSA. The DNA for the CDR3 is TGTGCCAGCAGAACCGGGACAGACTCCTACGAGCAGTACTTC. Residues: CASRTGTDSYEQYF.

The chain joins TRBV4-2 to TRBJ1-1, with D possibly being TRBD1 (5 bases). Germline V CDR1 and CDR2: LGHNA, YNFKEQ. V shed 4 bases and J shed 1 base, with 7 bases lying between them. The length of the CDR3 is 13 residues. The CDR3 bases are TGTGCCAGCAGCCGGGGGGGGAACACTGAAGCTTTCTTT. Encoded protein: CASSRGGNTEAFF.